This T cell receptor beta chain was documented in a study of OX40 agonist ivuxolimab in advanced cancers. Study-wide results and caveats: With doses of 0.1 to 3.0 mg/kg, CD4+ and CD8+ blood T cells had undergone clonal expansion by week 6. The average count of expanded clones was higher among CD8+ T cells than among CD4+.

On cycle 4 day 1 and cycle 7 day 1, as well as at baseline, blood was sampled. Repertoires were generated with immunoSEQ multiplex PCR, while TCRdb's copy carries only in-frame clones and drops some. The data contain 60,000 or so clones, roughly 89% of them singletons. Trimming pared 1 base from V and 4 bases from J, leaving 8 bases between. This CDR3 is built from 14 residues. CDR1 and CDR2 (germline): SEHNR, FQNEAQ (reference sequence). Concerning this clone itself: Its antigen is not known.

This receptor was obtained from an adult with an advanced solid tumor such as melanoma, head and neck, liver or kidney cancer. The chain employs TRBV7-9 and TRBJ2-1; no definite D call. The sample was CD4+ or CD8+ T cells sorted from blood, taken in a trial of the OX40 agonist ivuxolimab. CDR3 sequence reads: CASSLGSGYNEQFF. The CDR3 DNA follows: TGTGCCAGCAGCTTAGGCTCCGGTTACAATGAGCAGTTCTTC.